One and the same sample provided the 32 T cell receptor beta chains below, sequenced in a study of blood T cell repertoires in COVID-19. Clones were read by immunoSEQ multiplex PCR, and TCRdb kept only the in-frame ones, dropping some. Of about 48,000 clones in the sample, about 76% are singletons; the top ten hold 15% to 20%. The material sequenced was peripheral blood. The source of these receptors is a human donor with active or convalescent COVID-19. The donor label of this sample is uncertain.

The genes are TRBV28 and TRBJ1-6; D gene unclear. CDR3 length equals 14 residues. V gave up 6 bases and J gave up 0 bases, with 6 bases separating them. Per the germline V gene, CDR1 is MDHEN and CDR2 is SYDVKM. CDR3 DNA: TGTGCCAGCAGCGAGAGCTCCTATAATTCACCCCTCCACTTT. It codes for CASSESSYNSPLHF.

The chain carries TRBV7-2 and TRBJ2-3; 14 nucleotides align to TRBD2. Germline V CDR1 and CDR2: SGHTA, FQGNSA. V was clipped by 6 bases and J by 8 bases; unmatched bases: 10. CDR3 length: 16 amino acids. The CDR3 nucleotides are TGTGCCAGCAGTCCCCGACTAGCGGGAGGGAAAGGTACGCAGTATTTT. This gives the protein CASSPRLAGGKGTQYF.

The gene calls are TRBV10-3 and TRBJ1-1; 9 nucleotides agree with TRBD1. Trimming cost V 3 bases and J 0 bases; bases outside gene matches: 11. Germline V gene lookup returns CDR1 ENHRY and CDR2 SYGVKD. The CDR3 consists of 18 residues. The CDR3 DNA is TGTGCCATCAGTGAAGTCGCCGGGACAGGGAACATGAACACTGAAGCTTTCTTT. Translated, it gives CAISEVAGTGNMNTEAFF.

In DNA form, the CDR3 reads TGCGCCAGCAGCCAGCCCCGGAATGAGCAGTTCTTC. Residues: CASSQPRNEQFF. The chain recombines TRBV4-1 with TRBJ2-1; D is unclear. V gave up 3 bases and J gave up 7 bases, with 7 bases separating them. The germline gives CDR1 MGHRA, CDR2 YSYEKL. The CDR3 has 12 residues.

The CDR3 DNA sequence: TGTGCCAGCAGCTTGGGGGCCTCGGGGAGGGCTAACTATGGCTACACCTTC. Its protein is CASSLGASGRANYGYTF. The chain uses TRBV5-4 and TRBJ1-2; D is undetermined. V lost 0 bases to trimming and J lost 0 bases, with 15 bases between them. Germline V gene sequence: CDR1 SGHNT, CDR2 YYREEE (reference sequence). The CDR3 sequence is 17 residues long.

This chain connects TRBV28 to TRBJ1-5, with a weak D call TRBD1 (5 bases). Germline V gene lookup returns CDR1 MDHEN and CDR2 SYDVKM. The V gene lost 3 bases and the J gene lost 7 bases, with 10 bases spanning the gap. CDR3 length equals 13 residues. In DNA form, the CDR3 reads TGTGCCAGCAGTTTCCAGGCAGGGCAGCCCCAGCATTTT. Protein: CASSFQAGQPQHF.

This clone showed up just once. This sequence joins TRBV29-1 and TRBJ1-5; no clear D gene. Trimming took 5 bases from V and 3 from J, leaving 14 bases between them. Germline CDR1 is SQVTM and CDR2 is ANQGSEA. The length of the CDR3 is 14 residues. The CDR3, as DNA: TGCAGCGTTCGAAACGGACTTTCCAATCAGCCCCAGCATTTT. Translating it yields CSVRNGLSNQPQHF. Full variable domain (missing parts from reference TRBV29-1 and TRBJ1-5): SAVISQKPSRDICQRGTSLTIQCQVDSQVTMMFWYRQQPGQSLTLIATANQGSEATYESGFVIDKFPISRPNLTFSTLTVSNMSPEDSSIYLCSVRNGLSNQPQHFGDGTRLSIL.

The chain recombines TRBV28 with TRBJ2-7, with D tentatively TRBD1 (6 bases). V lost 3 bases and J lost 0, with 12 bases in between. CDR1 MDHEN and CDR2 SYDVKM come from the germline V gene. The CDR3 consists of 15 residues. The DNA for the CDR3 is TGTGCCAGCAGTTTTGGGGGACAAATCTCCTACGAGCAGTACTTC. Translated: CASSFGGQISYEQYF.

J is TRBJ2-2 and V is TRBV5-6; TRBD2 is a possible D gene (6 bases). The ends were cut back, 2 bases at V and 8 bases at J, with 13 bases in the middle. The CDR3 has 14 amino acids. Germline CDR1 SGHDT, CDR2 YYEEEE. The CDR3 sequence is CASSFSGGAGELFF. The CDR3 DNA reads TGTGCCAGCAGCTTTTCCGGAGGGGCTGGGGAGCTGTTTTTT.

J is TRBJ1-3 and V is TRBV9; 7 bases align to TRBD1. Germline trimming cut 3 bases from V and 0 bases from J; bases unmatched to any gene: 12. This CDR3 has 18 amino acids. The germline CDR1 and CDR2 sequences are SGDLS and YYNGEE. The DNA for the CDR3 is TGTGCCAGCAGCGCCCGGGATTGGACAGGCCTCTCTGGAAACACCATATATTTT. It translates to CASSARDWTGLSGNTIYF.

This clone was found a few times. The chain carries TRBV6-5 and TRBJ2-1; no clear D gene. The CDR3 contains 13 residues. The V gene's germline CDR1 is MNHEY and CDR2 SVGAGI. V was trimmed by 6 bases and J by 0 bases, leaving 6 bases between them. CDR3 nucleotides: TGTGCCAGCAGCCTCGTCTCCTACAATGAGCAGTTCTTC. Amino acid sequence: CASSLVSYNEQFF.

The gene calls are TRBV19 and TRBJ1-2; unclear D gene. Germline assignment: CDR1 LNHDA and CDR2 SQIVND (reference sequence). V lost 2 bases and J lost 8, with 12 bases in between. The CDR3 contains 13 residues. The CDR3 DNA is TGTGCCAGTAGTATATTACGGGGTCAAGGCTACACCTTC. The encoded protein is CASSILRGQGYTF.

This chain links TRBV7-2 with TRBJ2-3, with 10 nucleotides matching TRBD1. This CDR3 is built from 16 residues. Germline CDR1 SGHTA, CDR2 FQGNSA. The V segment lost 5 bases and the J segment 8 bases; nucleotides outside the gene matches: 13. The CDR3 DNA is TGTGCCAGCAGCACGGGGACAGGGGCTAAAACTGCTACGCAGTATTTT. As protein: CASSTGTGAKTATQYF. Full variable domain (remainder filled in from reference TRBV7-2 and TRBJ2-3): GAGVSQSPSNKVTEKGKDVELRCDPISGHTALYWYRQSLGQGLEFLIYFQGNSAPDKSGLPSDRFSAERTGGSVSTLTIQRTQQEDSAVYLCASSTGTGAKTATQYFGPGTRLTVL.

V and J are TRBV9 and TRBJ1-1, with D tentatively TRBD1 (6 bases). CDR1 SGDLS and CDR2 YYNGEE come from the germline V gene. V was cut by 3 bases and J by 0 bases, with 9 bases left in between. The CDR3 runs to 14 residues. The CDR3 protein is CASSATGMNTEAFF. CDR3 DNA sequence: TGTGCCAGCAGCGCTACAGGGATGAACACTGAAGCTTTCTTT.

The V gene is TRBV15, the J gene TRBJ2-2; TRBD2 might be the D (6 bases). Looked up from germline, CDR1 is LNHNV and CDR2 is YYDKDF (reference sequence). The CDR3 is 15 residues long. Between the trimmed V and J ends, which lost 0 bases and 5 bases, there was a span of 10 bases. CDR3 nucleotides: TGTGCCACCAGCAGAGATGGACTAACAACCGGGGAGCTGTTTTTT. It yields the protein CATSRDGLTTGELFF.

The V and J genes are TRBV27 and TRBJ1-4, with D possibly being TRBD1 (6 bases). The germline gives CDR1 MNHEY, CDR2 SMNVEV (reference sequence). Trimming pared 5 bases from V and 7 bases from J, leaving 14 bases between. There are 14 residues in the CDR3. The CDR3, as DNA: TGTGCCAGCAGTAAAGGGGGAGGGGGTGAAAAACTGTTTTTT. It translates to CASSKGGGGEKLFF.

This chain links TRBV2 with TRBJ2-2, with TRBD2 matching over 14 bases. The junction had 13 bases not matched to a gene; V was cut back by 6 bases and J by 1 base. CDR3 length: 20 amino acids. CDR1 SNHLY and CDR2 FYNNEI come from the germline V gene. The CDR3 loop is CASRNPGLAGEIENTGELFF. DNA of the CDR3: TGTGCCAGCAGAAACCCGGGACTAGCGGGAGAAATAGAGAACACCGGGGAGCTGTTTTTT.

The J gene is TRBJ2-1, the V gene TRBV3-1 (or the pseudogene TRBV3-2); 7 bases are shared with TRBD2. CDR1 and CDR2 from the germline V gene are LGHDT and YNNKEL (reference sequence). This CDR3 spans 15 amino acids. The V and J ends lost 0 bases and 1 base, in that order; junction bases with no gene match: 0. The CDR3 DNA is TGTGCCAGCAGCCAAGAGGGACTATCCTACAATGAGCAGTTCTTC. Protein: CASSQEGLSYNEQFF.

The CDR3 here is CATSDPRVGSINTGELFF. The CDR3 DNA follows: TGTGCCACCAGTGATCCCCGAGTGGGGAGCATTAACACCGGGGAGCTGTTTTTT. The chain combines TRBV24-1 with TRBJ2-2, with D possibly matching TRBD2 (5 bases). Germline V gene sequence: CDR1 KGHDR, CDR2 SFDVKD. Deletions cut 3 bases from V and 2 bases from J, with 18 bases between. The CDR3 contains 18 residues.

The chain employs TRBV9 and TRBJ1-6; 9 nucleotides match TRBD1. Germline CDR1 SGDLS, CDR2 YYNGEE. The CDR3 contains 17 residues. J lost 8 bases, V lost 2 bases, and 11 bases had no gene match. The CDR3 region has the DNA TGTGCCAGCAGCGTCCAACCACAGGGGGCGCGGGATTCACCCCTCCACTTT. It codes for CASSVQPQGARDSPLHF.

The chain combines TRBV27 with TRBJ1-5; 7 nucleotides line up with TRBD1. J lost 7 bases, V lost 6 bases, and 9 bases had no gene match. Germline lookup yields CDR1 MNHEY and CDR2 SMNVEV (reference sequence). The CDR3 consists of 14 residues. CDR3 DNA sequence: TGTGCCAGCAGCTTTTACAGGGGAAAGCAGCCCCAGCATTTT. Protein: CASSFYRGKQPQHF.

The chain has TRBV6-4 and TRBJ1-1; weak D call: TRBD1 (5 bases). The CDR3 is made up of 14 amino acids. The germline V gene encodes CDR1 MRHNA and CDR2 SNTAGT. The ends were cut back, 2 bases at V and 3 bases at J, with 10 bases in the middle. CDR3 sequence: CASSDLPGDTEAFF. In nucleotides, the CDR3 is TGTGCCAGCAGTGACCTTCCGGGGGACACTGAAGCTTTCTTT.

The V call is TRBV28, the J call TRBJ1-6; D possibly corresponds to TRBD1 (6 bases). V was shortened by 2 bases and J by 0 bases, with 17 bases between the two germline ends. There are 19 residues in the CDR3. From germline, CDR1 is MDHEN and CDR2 SYDVKM. The CDR3 loop is CASSLSSQGTSSYNSPLHF. The DNA for the CDR3 is TGTGCCAGCAGTTTAAGTTCCCAGGGGACGAGCTCCTATAATTCACCCCTCCACTTT.

At least ten counts were recorded for this clone. This chain uses TRBV19 with TRBJ1-4; the match to TRBD1 covers 8 bases. V lost 7 bases to trimming and J lost 8 bases; unmatched junction nucleotides: 9. The CDR3 covers 14 residues. Germline V gene data show CDR1 as LNHDA and CDR2 as SQIVND (reference sequence). The CDR3 is CASKPGQGREKLFF. The CDR3 DNA is TGTGCCAGTAAGCCAGGACAGGGTCGGGAAAAACTGTTTTTT.

V is TRBV18 and J is TRBJ1-4; D is unresolved. The CDR3 loop spans 15 amino acids. Trimming stripped 3 bases from V and 4 bases from J, with 12 bases between. CDR1 is KGHSH, CDR2 LQKENI, per germline. The CDR3 DNA reads TGTGCCAGCTCACCGGAGGATAGAAATAATGAAAAACTGTTTTTT. It is translated as CASSPEDRNNEKLFF.

The chain employs TRBV27 and TRBJ1-1, with 10 bases lining up with TRBD1. J gave up 5 bases and V 5 bases, and 5 bases lay outside the gene matches. This CDR3 has 14 residues. The germline CDR1 and CDR2 sequences are MNHEY and SMNVEV (reference sequence). The CDR3 region is CASSLRTGGTEAFF. CDR3 nucleotide sequence: TGTGCCAGCAGTCTAAGGACAGGGGGGACTGAAGCTTTCTTT.

V usage is TRBV6-6 and J usage is TRBJ2-7, with 10 positions matching TRBD1. Germline loops: CDR1 MNHNY, CDR2 SVGAGI (reference sequence). The CDR3 is made up of 14 amino acids. Trimming took 5 bases from V and 3 from J; bases not matched to a gene: 4. The DNA for the CDR3 is TGTGCCAGCAGTGGGACAGGGGCGATCTACGAGCAGTACTTC. Residues: CASSGTGAIYEQYF.

This chain joins TRBV28 and TRBJ2-1, with D possibly being TRBD2 (6 bases). Deletions cut 4 bases from V and 7 bases from J, with 20 bases between. CDR1 is MDHEN and CDR2 is SYDVKM in the germline V gene. The CDR3 contains 16 residues. CDR3 DNA: TGTGCCAGCAGTTCCTTCCGGGAGTCACTGAAAAATGAGCAGTTCTTC. Protein: CASSSFRESLKNEQFF.

CDR3 DNA sequence: TGTGCCAGCAGCCTTGGGACAGCAAACACCATATATTTT. It is translated as CASSLGTANTIYF. V is TRBV11-3 and J is TRBJ1-3, with 7 bases matching TRBD1. The CDR3 contains 13 residues. The ends lost 5 bases at V and 6 bases at J; junction bases unmatched: 4. Germline V gene lookup returns CDR1 SGHNT and CDR2 YENEEA.

The chain carries TRBV21-1 and TRBJ1-3; TRBD1 was called by the table and not checked on the DNA. TRBV21-1 is labeled a pseudogene. The CDR3 consists of 17 residues. Here the CDR3 DNA reads TGTGCCAGCAGCAAGGGGCCTTTGGGGGCGGTGGGAAACACCATATATTTT. It codes for CASSKGPLGAVGNTIYF.

This clone was observed a handful of times. J is TRBJ1-5 and V is TRBV2; a possible D gene is TRBD1 (6 bases). Germline-derived CDR1 and CDR2 are SNHLY and FYNNEI. Trimming removed 6 bases from V and 4 bases from J, with 13 bases in between. This CDR3 region has 14 residues. This CDR3 reads CASRPGVRNQPQHF. CDR3 sequence (DNA): TGTGCCAGCAGGCCAGGGGTAAGGAATCAGCCCCAGCATTTT.

The chain uses TRBV7-9 and TRBJ2-7; 7 nucleotides align to TRBD1. Trimming at V came to 1 base and at J to 3 bases, leaving 12 bases not matched to a gene. The germline gives CDR1 SEHNR, CDR2 FQNEAQ (reference sequence). This CDR3 has 17 residues. CDR3 loop: CASSLVPLGQRNYEQYF. The CDR3 coding sequence is TGTGCCAGCAGCTTAGTTCCCCTGGGACAGAGAAACTACGAGCAGTACTTC.